This TCR beta chain was recovered during a study of prognosis after radiotherapy for stage I lung cancer. TCR beta CDR3 was amplified from genomic DNA by two-round multiplex PCR. Used in first-round PCR were primers specific to each TRBV and TRBJ gene. TCRdb ran MiXCR on the multiplex PCR reads and lists one entry per CDR3 protein. The sample includes about 59,000 distinct CDR3 sequences, roughly 29% of them seen just once. Germline CDR1 LGHDT, CDR2 YNNKEL (reference sequence). The CDR3 is made up of 13 amino acids. Between the trimmed V and J ends, which lost 4 bases and 8 bases, there was a span of 12 bases. Blood, around 6 milliliters, was collected at each of two time points. This clonotype was detected ten times or more.

The source of this sequence is a donor over 45 with non-small cell lung cancer. Sequenced here: PBMCs, sampled before or after stereotactic body radiation therapy (not recorded which). This chain joins TRBV3-1 and TRBJ2-1; D perhaps matches TRBD1 (6 bases). CDR3 loop: CASSPHGGDEQFF. CDR3 nucleotide sequence: TGTGCCAGCAGCCCCCATGGGGGCGATGAGCAGTTCTTC.